The present T cell receptor (beta chain) was sequenced within a study of T cell repertoires in cytomegalovirus infection. General observations from the study: Clonotype analysis showed dominance of the ex vivo response by HLA-C-restricted CMV-specific TCR beta clonotypes. Identification of carriers of CMV plus the relevant HLA was performed using cumulative public TCR beta family frequency.

Worth noting for this clonotype: What it binds is unknown.

MiXCR was run by TCRdb on the reads, yielding one entry per CDR3 protein. The sample shows roughly 920,000 distinct CDR3 sequences, roughly 30% of them seen only once. Looked up from germline, CDR1 is SGDLS and CDR2 is YYNGEE. CDR3 length: 15 amino acids. V lost 3 bases to trimming and J lost 4 bases, with 16 bases between them. The receptor's source is a human donor in good health (CMV status not recorded). Some clones in this sample may be carry-over from other donors' samples. The specimen was cultured CD8+ T cells from PBMCs, collected from culture after CMV antigen stimulation. The J gene is TRBJ2-5, the V gene TRBV9; weak D call: TRBD1 (6 bases). CDR3 bases: TGTGCCAGCAGCGCCGGGACAATCGCCCGAGAGACCCAGTACTTC. Protein sequence: CASSAGTIARETQYF. Complete variable domain (other parts from reference TRBV9 and TRBJ2-5): DSGVTQTPKHLITATGQRVTLRCSPRSGDLSVYWYQQSLDQGLQFLIQYYNGEERAKGNILERFSAQQFPDLHSELNLSSLELGDSALYFCASSAGTIARETQYFGPGTRLLVL.